Presented here are 18 T cell receptor beta chains from one specimen sequenced in a study of identical twins. TCRdb called the 5' RACE reads again in MiXCR, with one record for every CDR3 protein. The sample records 450,000 to 650,000 distinct CDR3 sequences, 12% to 15% being singletons. This sample also appeared in a second study, on yellow fever vaccine responses in identical twins.

What was sequenced was CD4+ T cells sorted from blood. These receptors all stem from a woman under 30 in good health.

This clonotype has ten or more counts. The rearrangement joins TRBV3-1 to TRBJ1-1; D is possibly TRBD1 (5 bases). This CDR3 is 12 amino acids long. V lost 1 base, J lost 10 bases, and 10 bases lay in between. Germline lookup yields CDR1 LGHDT and CDR2 YNNKEL (reference sequence). As DNA, the CDR3 is TGTGCCAGCAGCCAAGGTGGGGGTGGAGCTTTCTTT. It yields the protein CASSQGGGGAFF.

This clonotype has only a few counts. V and J are TRBV28 and TRBJ2-7; tentative D call: TRBD1 (6 bases). The CDR3 length is 16 residues. The V and J ends lost 4 bases and 2 bases respectively, with 18 bases between them. CDR1 and CDR2 (germline): MDHEN, SYDVKM. CDR3 in amino acids: CASSSRLDSFAYEQYF. CDR3 nucleotide sequence: TGTGCCAGCAGTTCTAGACTGGACAGCTTTGCCTACGAGCAGTACTTC.

This chain connects TRBV20-1 to TRBJ2-5; 12 bases line up with TRBD2. The germline CDR1 and CDR2 sequences are DFQATT and SNEGSKA (reference sequence). Trimming took 3 bases from V and 4 from J; bases not matched to a gene: 6. This CDR3 is 15 amino acids long. The CDR3 DNA follows: TGCAGTGCTAGGCGCCTAGCGGGAGGGGGAGAGACCCAGTACTTC. Its protein product is CSARRLAGGGETQYF.

This chain uses TRBV7-2 with TRBJ2-7; 12 nucleotides align to TRBD2. Trimming cost V 4 bases and J 1 base; bases outside gene matches: 2. CDR3 length: 15 residues. Germline V gives CDR1 SGHTA, CDR2 FQGNSA. The CDR3 loop reads CASSWTSGVSYEQYV. CDR3 nucleotides: TGTGCCAGCAGCTGGACTAGCGGGGTTTCCTACGAGCAGTACGTC.

This clonotype was seen a handful of times. CDR3 nucleotides: TGCGCCACAATGGAGGGACTAGCGGGAACCGGGGAGCTGTTTTTT. It yields the protein CATMEGLAGTGELFF. The chain joins TRBV4-1 to TRBJ2-2; TRBD2 aligns across 13 bases. V was pared by 10 bases and J by 5 bases, with 7 bases of the junction left unmatched. The CDR3 is 15 amino acids. CDR1 is MGHRA, CDR2 YSYEKL, per germline.

This clonotype was observed a handful of times. V is TRBV12-3 or TRBV12-4 and J is TRBJ2-1, with TRBD2 matching 7 bases. The CDR3 covers 14 residues. With 3 bases clipped from V and 4 bases from J, the junction kept 3 bases outside the gene matches. CDR3 nucleotides: TGTGCCAGCAGTTTTTGGACTAGATACAATGAGCAGTTCTTC. It yields the protein CASSFWTRYNEQFF.

This rearrangement joins TRBV7-3 to TRBJ2-3, with D unresolved. Trimming pared 0 bases from V and 5 bases from J, leaving 6 bases between. The CDR3 runs 13 residues. In germline, CDR1 is SGHTA, CDR2 FQGTGA. CDR3 sequence (DNA): TGTGCCAGCAGCTTAACGTGGCGAGATACGCAGTATTTT. Translated: CASSLTWRDTQYF.

This clonotype appeared a few times. The CDR3 nucleotides read TGCGCCAGCAGCCAAGTATGGGGGGCAACCTACGAGCAGTACGTC. It translates to CASSQVWGATYEQYV. The rearrangement uses TRBV4-1 and TRBJ2-7; either TRBD1 or TRBD2 may fit D (6 bases each). The V and J ends lost 1 base and 2 bases respectively, with 12 bases between them. This CDR3 comprises 15 residues. The germline gives CDR1 MGHRA, CDR2 YSYEKL.

This clonotype has a count of ten or more. This chain connects TRBV4-2 to TRBJ2-1, with TRBD1 matching over 10 bases. With 3 bases clipped from V and 0 bases from J, the junction kept 2 bases outside the gene matches. This CDR3 contains 16 residues. The germline gives CDR1 LGHNA, CDR2 YNFKEQ. The CDR3 DNA is TGTGCCAGCAGCCAGGACAGGGGGTCCTCCTACAATGAGCAGTTCTTC. It is translated as CASSQDRGSSYNEQFF.

The rearrangement links TRBV4-1 to TRBJ2-5, with a weak D call TRBD2 (6 bases). Germline values: CDR1 MGHRA, CDR2 YSYEKL. V was clipped by 8 bases and J by 5 bases, with 21 bases between them. This CDR3 is built from 15 residues. CDR3 DNA: TGCGCCAGCGGGACGGGGGAGCTACTTTCCGAGACCCAGTACTTC. This gives the protein CASGTGELLSETQYF.

This clonotype was picked up a small number of times. The rearrangement uses TRBV5-4 and TRBJ1-2, with a weak D call TRBD1 (5 bases). CDR1 and CDR2 from the germline V gene are SGHNT and YYREEE (reference sequence). The CDR3 sequence is 16 residues long. The V gene lost 4 bases and the J gene lost 3 bases, with 19 bases spanning the gap. The CDR3 protein is CASSKGLGGGDYGYTF. CDR3 DNA sequence: TGTGCCAGCAGCAAGGGGTTGGGGGGAGGAGACTATGGCTACACCTTC. Together with reference TRBV5-4 and TRBJ1-2, the CDR3 gives the full variable domain: ETGVTQSPTHLIKTRGQQVTLRCSSQSGHNTVSWYQQALGQGPQFIFQYYREEENGRGNFPPRFSGLQFPNYSSELNVNALELDDSALYLCASSKGLGGGDYGYTFGSGTRLTVV.

This clonotype was seen more than once but under ten times. The chain carries TRBV10-1 and TRBJ2-1, with TRBD1 identical over 7 bases. Germline CDR1 is WNHNN and CDR2 is SYGVQD (reference sequence). The CDR3 consists of 16 residues. V lost 6 bases and J lost 1; bases outside the gene matches: 9. DNA for the CDR3: TGCGCCAGCAGCCAGACAGGGAAAACTTCCTACAATGAGCAGTTCTTC. Amino acid sequence: CASSQTGKTSYNEQFF.

This clonotype was detected only a few times. V gene TRBV20-1 combines with J gene TRBJ2-7, with D possibly being TRBD2 (5 bases). This CDR3 comprises 12 residues. Germline lookup yields CDR1 DFQATT and CDR2 SNEGSKA (reference sequence). Trimming left V 3 bases short and J 0 bases short, with 6 bases between. In DNA, the CDR3 is TGCAGTGCTAGCGGGGACTCCTACGAGCAGTACGTC. Translated, it gives CSASGDSYEQYV.

The chain couples TRBV9 to TRBJ2-2, with D tentatively TRBD2 (6 bases). Germline CDR1 reads SGDLS; CDR2 reads YYNGEE. This CDR3 has 15 residues. V was shortened by 0 bases and J by 5 bases, with 11 bases between the two germline ends. CDR3 DNA: TGTGCCAGCAGCGTAGAGGGAGCGGGTACCGGGGAGCTGTTTTTT. Translation gives CASSVEGAGTGELFF.

Only a few counts were recorded for this clonotype. The CDR3 region has the DNA TGTGCCAGCAGCGTAGACAGGGGCCAAGGTGGAGAGCAGTACTTC. Encoded protein: CASSVDRGQGGEQYF. The chain links TRBV9 to TRBJ2-7, with 7 bases fitting TRBD1. Trimming removed 0 bases from V and 7 bases from J; junction bases left unmatched: 10. From germline, CDR1 is SGDLS and CDR2 YYNGEE. The length of the CDR3 is 15 residues.

This clonotype was found a few times. The genes are TRBV25-1 and TRBJ1-1, with D unclear. This CDR3 has 12 amino acids. Germline V lookup: CDR1 MGHDK, CDR2 SYGVNS. Trimming cost V 7 bases and J 9 bases, with 15 bases left between them. The CDR3 region has the DNA TGTGCCAGCACCCCCTTGATAGGGAAAGCTTTCTTT. Amino acids: CASTPLIGKAFF.

V and J are TRBV10-3 and TRBJ1-1; the D gene is possibly TRBD1 (6 bases). Trimming pared 6 bases from V and 1 base from J, leaving 15 bases between. This CDR3 is built from 15 residues. Germline lookup yields CDR1 ENHRY and CDR2 SYGVKD. CDR3 residues: CAIREPGHTNTEAFF. In DNA form, the CDR3 reads TGTGCCATCAGGGAACCGGGACACACGAACACTGAAGCTTTCTTT.

The rearrangement uses TRBV2 and TRBJ1-2; 8 positions match TRBD1. Germline lookup yields CDR1 SNHLY and CDR2 FYNNEI. The V segment lost 6 bases and the J segment 5 bases; nucleotides outside the gene matches: 8. This CDR3 region has 14 residues. This CDR3 is CASRATGGLYGYTF. In nucleotides, the CDR3 is TGTGCCAGCAGGGCAACAGGGGGGTTGTATGGCTACACCTTC.